This section outlines one T cell receptor beta chain sequence together with its context. This record belongs to a study of glioma-infiltrating T cells after dendritic cell vaccination. Sample time point: after dendritic cell vaccination, including at tumor progression/relapse. Assay: immunoSEQ multiplex PCR; the TCRdb copy retains only in-frame clones and omits some. Counted here are 70,000 to 100,000 clones, around 83% occurring once; the ten biggest clones make up around 6.5%. The clonotype was recovered from a human donor with glioblastoma. Sample: blood, taken after dendritic cell vaccination.

The CDR3 protein is CASSPRTGANTIYF. Written as DNA, the CDR3 is TGTGCCAGCAGCCCGCGGACAGGGGCAAACACCATATATTTT. V and J are TRBV9 and TRBJ1-3; 9 nucleotides line up with TRBD1. V shed 4 bases, J shed 6 bases, and the junction held 5 bases outside the gene matches. This CDR3 spans 14 amino acids. Germline values: CDR1 SGDLS, CDR2 YYNGEE.